This T cell receptor beta chain is drawn from a study of T cell responses to AZD1222 COVID-19 vaccine. Clones were sequenced by immunoSEQ multiplex PCR, and TCRdb holds only the in-frame ones, with some missing. The table has approximately 190,000 clones, approximately 90% seen once. This CDR3 has 16 residues. Trimming removed 4 bases from V and 2 bases from J; junction bases left unmatched: 7. Looked up from germline, CDR1 is SGHTA and CDR2 is FQGNSA. The rearrangement joins TRBV7-2 to TRBJ2-7; 11 nucleotides match TRBD2. The input for sequencing was peripheral blood, taken on day 0 of AZD1222 vaccination. The TCR was taken from an adult in good health. CDR3 amino acids: CASSYSGTSGTYEQYF. The DNA for the CDR3 is TGTGCCAGCAGCTACTCCGGGACTAGCGGAACCTACGAGCAGTACTTC.